This is a list of T cell receptor beta chains from one sample in a study of T cells in Graves' hyperthyroidism and ophthalmopathy. TCRdb independently ran MiXCR on the multiplex PCR reads; one entry per CDR3 protein. The sample carries approximately 400,000 distinct CDR3 sequences, approximately 14% recorded once. Source material: blood. These TCRs come from a woman aged 60-75 years with Graves' hyperthyroidism. The CDR3 runs from the conserved cysteine through the conserved F or W. Each record gives: V gene, J gene, D gene, clone size, CDR3 DNA, CDR3 protein. The D gene is left open where the match is weak. Not all rows give a size; the values are once, few, many and, for expanded clones, a class.

TRBV9	TRBJ2-5	TRBD1	NA	TGTGCCAGCAGCCCGGGACAGGGGAGCCCTCAGTACTTC	CASSPGQGSPQYF
TRBV11-3	TRBJ1-4	NA	many	TGTGCCAGCGCCCCGGGACTGAGGAATGAAAAACTGTTTTTT	CASAPGLRNEKLFF
TRBV6-2/TRBV6-3	TRBJ1-3	NA	NA	TGTGCCAGCAGTCGGGCCTCTGGAAACACCATATATTTT	CASSRASGNTIYF
TRBV18	TRBJ1-4	NA	many	TGTGCCAGCTCACGGGACGAAGAAAAACTGTTTTTT	CASSRDEEKLFF
TRBV4-2	TRBJ2-1	TRBD2	NA	TGTGCCAGCAGCCAAGGAGGGGGGACTAGCGGCTACAATGAGCAGTTCTTC	CASSQGGGTSGYNEQFF
TRBV11-2	TRBJ1-3	NA	few	TGTGCCAGCAGCTTCCTGGACAAAAGAAACACCATATATTTT	CASSFLDKRNTIYF
TRBV19	TRBJ1-5	NA	few	TGTGCCAGTAGCTATTGGACAGAATTAAATCAGCCCCAGCATTTT	CASSYWTELNQPQHF
TRBV3-1	TRBJ2-2	NA	many	TGTGCCAGCAGCCCTGACGTGGGAGGCACCGGGGAGCTGTTTTTT	CASSPDVGGTGELFF
TRBV15	TRBJ2-3	TRBD2	many	TGTGCCACCAGCCTCCAAGGCGCTAGCGGTGAGGAGGCAGATACGCAGTATTTT	CATSLQGASGEEADTQYF
TRBV25-1	TRBJ2-5	NA	few	TGTGCCAGCAGTGAACTCCGGGCTTCGGGGGAGACCCAGTACTTC	CASSELRASGETQYF
TRBV5-8	TRBJ2-6	NA	NA	TGTGCCAGCACCCTAAGGACACGCTTCTCTGGGGCCAACGTCCTGACTTTC	CASTLRTRFSGANVLTF
TRBV5-6	TRBJ1-6	NA	NA	TGTGCCAGCAGCTGGAGGACAGAGGGATATAATTCACCCCTCCACTTT	CASSWRTEGYNSPLHF
TRBV28	TRBJ2-2	NA	NA	TGTGCCAGCATTCAGGGAGGCACCGGGGAGCTGTTTTTT	CASIQGGTGELFF
TRBV7-9	TRBJ2-5	TRBD2	many	TGTGCCAGCAGCCCACGCGGACTAGCGGGAGTTGAGACCCAGTACTTC	CASSPRGLAGVETQYF
TRBV20-1	TRBJ2-3	TRBD1	many	TGCAGTGCTCAGGGACAGCCTCCGGGACATACGCAGTATTTT	CSAQGQPPGHTQYF
TRBV5-1	TRBJ2-1	TRBD1	many	TGCGCCAGCAGCTGGACAATAGGACAGGACTACAATGAGCAGTTCTTC	CASSWTIGQDYNEQFF
TRBV12-3/TRBV12-4	TRBJ1-1	TRBD1	many	TGTGCCAGCAGGCGCGGACAGGGGTCTACTGAAGCTTTCTTT	CASRRGQGSTEAFF
TRBV6-1	TRBJ1-6	TRBD1	few	TGTGCCAGCAGCGGATCCGGGACAGCTTCACCCCTCCACTTT	CASSGSGTASPLHF
TRBV12-3/TRBV12-4	TRBJ2-4	NA	many	TGTGCCAGCAGTTTCGGGGTAGCCAAAAACATTCAGTACTTC	CASSFGVAKNIQYF
TRBV6-1	TRBJ2-5	TRBD1	many	TGTGCCAGCAGTTCCCGGGACAGGGGGCAAGAGACCCAGTACTTC	CASSSRDRGQETQYF
TRBV2	TRBJ2-3	TRBD2	many	TGTGCCGCTCGAGTCCGCGGGGGGAGCACAGATACGCAGTATTTT	CAARVRGGSTDTQYF
TRBV6-1	TRBJ2-3	TRBD2	NA	TGTGCCAGCACCAACGGGGGGTCTAGCACAGATACGCAGTATTTT	CASTNGGSSTDTQYF